Presented here are 10 T cell receptor beta chains from one specimen sequenced in a study of cytomegalovirus exposure and HLA in healthy donors. The PCR ran on 60 Vbeta and 13 Jbeta primers. Measured with immunoSEQ multiplex PCR; TCRdb has only the in-frame clones, and not every one. The sample lists 50,000 to 65,000 clones, 55% to 80% occurring once. Sequenced material: PBMCs. These receptors all stem from a woman aged 50 to 60 in good health and CMV-seropositive.

This clone was seen a few times. The chain recombines TRBV7-2 with TRBJ2-3; 7 bases align to TRBD2. Unmatched junction bases numbered 9, after V lost 7 bases and J lost 2 bases. CDR3 length: 15 residues. CDR1 and CDR2 from the germline V gene are SGHTA and FQGNSA. This CDR3 is CASTFRAGPTDTQYF. DNA for the CDR3: TGTGCCAGCACCTTCAGAGCGGGACCCACAGATACGCAGTATTTT.

This clone was found once. The chain employs TRBV7-3 and TRBJ2-3, with D maybe TRBD1 (7 bases). The CDR3 loop spans 13 amino acids. Per germline, CDR1 SGHTA and CDR2 FQGTGA. V was pared by 2 bases and J by 5 bases, with 8 bases between. In DNA form, the CDR3 reads TGTGCCAGCAGCTTACAGGGGGGAGATACGCAGTATTTT. It specifies CASSLQGGDTQYF.

The chain employs TRBV6-6 and TRBJ1-3; D is uncertain. Germline V CDR1 and CDR2: MNHNY, SVGAGI (reference sequence). Trimming shortened V by 6 bases and J by 0 bases, and 12 bases separated the two germline ends. The CDR3 spans 15 residues. The CDR3 is CASSSAPGSGNTIYF. CDR3 sequence (DNA): TGTGCCAGCAGCAGCGCCCCTGGCTCTGGAAACACCATATATTTT.

V gene TRBV28 combines with J gene TRBJ2-7, with D maybe TRBD1 (6 bases). CDR1 MDHEN and CDR2 SYDVKM come from the germline V gene. V gave up 5 bases and J gave up 4 bases, with 18 bases separating them. This CDR3 has 15 amino acids. This CDR3 is CASSTTGLASYEQYF. CDR3 bases: TGTGCCAGCAGTACCACAGGGTTAGCCTCTTACGAGCAGTACTTC.

The J gene is TRBJ1-3, the V gene TRBV15; D call uncertain. Per the germline V gene, CDR1 is LNHNV and CDR2 is YYDKDF (reference sequence). V dropped 1 base and J dropped 1 base, with 5 bases sitting between them. This CDR3 region has 14 residues. The CDR3 DNA follows: TGTGCCACCAGCAGAGTTTTATCTGGAAACACCATATATTTT. Translating gives CATSRVLSGNTIYF.

This clone was observed a handful of times. The genes are TRBV28 and TRBJ1-5, with 9 bases that match TRBD1. This CDR3 has 14 residues. V lost 5 bases, J lost 7 bases, and 6 bases stayed unmatched. Germline loops: CDR1 MDHEN, CDR2 SYDVKM. As DNA, the CDR3 is TGTGCCAGCAGTCCGGGACAGGGAAGCCAGCCCCAGCATTTT. This sequence encodes CASSPGQGSQPQHF.

The chain uses TRBV9 and TRBJ2-2; a possible D gene is TRBD2 (5 bases). The CDR3 length is 16 residues. Trimming removed 3 bases at V and 4 bases at J, with 16 bases between. CDR1 is SGDLS and CDR2 is YYNGEE in the germline V gene. Here the CDR3 reads CASSAVGVAGTGELFF. The CDR3 bases are TGTGCCAGCAGCGCCGTCGGGGTGGCTGGCACCGGGGAGCTGTTTTTT.

This clone was detected a few times. The gene calls are TRBV19 and TRBJ2-1, with 9 positions matching TRBD2. CDR1 and CDR2 from the germline V gene are LNHDA and SQIVND (reference sequence). The CDR3 extends over 16 amino acids. The V gene end was trimmed by 10 bases and the J gene end by 4 bases; junction bases not matched to a gene: 14. In nucleotides, the CDR3 is TGTGCCACCTCGCCAAGCGGGAGGTCAGGATACAATGAGCAGTTCTTC. It specifies CATSPSGRSGYNEQFF.

The V and J genes are TRBV19 and TRBJ1-2; no firm D call. Trimming cost V 9 bases and J 2 bases, with 13 bases left between them. The germline gives CDR1 LNHDA, CDR2 SQIVND (reference sequence). The CDR3 runs to 13 residues. CDR3 nucleotide sequence: TGTGCCAGCGCATTGGGCCAGAACTATGGCTACACCTTC. Translated: CASALGQNYGYTF.

A few counts support this clone. The chain is built from TRBV4-2 and TRBJ2-7; a weak D match, TRBD2 (6 bases). CDR1 LGHNA and CDR2 YNFKEQ come from the germline V gene. V was pared by 0 bases and J by 3 bases, with 12 bases between. This CDR3 comprises 15 residues. This CDR3 is CASSQDHSGGYEQYF. CDR3 sequence (DNA): TGTGCCAGCAGCCAAGATCATTCCGGGGGCTACGAGCAGTACTTC.